The entry below gives a single TCR beta chain sequence along with its context. The data belong to a study of OX40 agonist ivuxolimab in advanced cancers. TCRdb's copy holds only in-frame clones and misses some; the assay was immunoSEQ multiplex PCR. This repertoire shows around 60,000 clones, 60% to 85% found once; its top ten account for roughly 10%. Trimming took off 6 bases at V and 5 bases at J, with 19 bases between the two ends. Per germline, CDR1 MNHEY and CDR2 SVGAGI. The CDR3 loop spans 15 amino acids. The sequencing used CD4+ or CD8+ T cells sorted from blood, collected in a trial of the OX40 agonist ivuxolimab. The chain links TRBV6-5 to TRBJ2-5, with D hard to call. The clonotype originates from an adult with an advanced solid tumor such as melanoma, head and neck, liver or kidney cancer. The CDR3 loop is CASRYRPTFGETQYF. CDR3 in DNA: TGTGCCAGCAGGTATCGCCCCACGTTTGGGGAGACCCAGTACTTC.